This record concerns one T cell receptor beta chain sequence. Its antigen is currently unknown. This entry is derived from a study of CD8+ T cells in alopecia areata. Sample treatment: oral pan-JAK inhibitor, 5-10 mg twice daily. Alopecia areata patients provided lesional scalp punch biopsies and peripheral blood. Reverse transcription of extracted RNA yielded cDNA, which provided the sequencing template. Libraries were prepared by immunoSEQ multiplex PCR; TCRdb keeps only in-frame clonotypes and omits some of them. The sample has 95,000 to 150,000 clones; about 50% are singletons. Study outcomes and limitations: Normal skin contains resident alphabeta T cells, and these are also sequenced in scalp samples. With tofacitinib ongoing, many expanded lesional clones persisted in both scalp and blood. Lesional scalp, especially alopecia totalis/universalis, showed higher clonality than normal scalp.

The V segment lost 6 bases and the J segment 6 bases; nucleotides outside the gene matches: 5. The CDR3 totals 14 residues. Per the germline V gene, CDR1 is MNHEY and CDR2 is SVGAGI. This TCR was recovered from a human donor with alopecia areata. The V and J genes are TRBV6-5 and TRBJ1-3; 10 bases align to TRBD1. This sample comprised CD4+ T cells sorted from blood, obtained at week 4, from a patient treated with tofacitinib. The CDR3 DNA reads TGTGCCAGCAGAGATGACAGGGGGCCAAACACCATATATTTT. It encodes CASRDDRGPNTIYF.